This T cell receptor (beta chain) appears in the sequencing data of a study of shared clonotypes between healthy human individuals (dated by TCRdb to the early 2020s). A note on the overall study: The cohort included a few men and a couple of women between 18 and 49 years of age. Libraries were prepared and TCR repertoires were sequenced by different laboratories using diverse techniques, in order to increase sequencing depth and limit assay-specific biases. Leukapheresis yielded between about 0.9 and 9.5 billion PBMCs per donor. Per donor, three plates each were used for CD4 naive and CD4 memory, two for CD8 naive, and one for CD8 memory. To estimate repertoire size and how much clonotypes are shared between individuals, the study performed deep sequencing of blood TCR repertoires from a handful of healthy adults.

The paper's findings and limits, for the study overall: Estimated clonotype richness was generally larger for naive than for memory subsets. Across a few donors, approximately 5% of naive CD4, roughly 3.8% of naive CD8, 2.3% of memory CD4, and around 0.4% of memory CD8 clonotypes were shared. Incomplete sequencing was indicated by rarefaction of sorted-subset datasets, despite the large sequencing depth. The small number of donors limited the genetic and exposure-history diversity represented. Compared with non-shared clonotypes, the clonotypes found in all four sorted-subset donors had higher generation probabilities. Based on pairwise subsampling, the degree of clonotype sharing among donors was expected to be affected by sequencing depth. Sampling was restricted to blood, and TCR repertoires in tissues likely differ from the TCR repertoires found in blood.

Taken from cysteine to phenylalanine, the CDR3 has 19 residues. Only the CDR3 DNA is retained, 57 bases long and in frame from the first base. The trim is 3 bases for V and 0 bases for J, with a gap of 21 bases between the germline ends. CDR1 and CDR2 (LGHNA, YSLEER) derive from the germline V gene. On this clone: This clone's antigen is unknown. No much larger clone is present one base from it, and per-base qualities are unavailable.

Donors were healthy HIV-negative adults with no recently reported acute infections or vaccinations. All donors were Caucasian adults living in Nashville, Tennessee, USA. CD4+ T cells were enriched by magnetic negative selection; naive cells were then positively selected on CD45RA, and the negative fraction formed the memory subset. Blood was obtained by leukapheresis, after which PBMCs were separated by Ficoll-Histopaque density gradient centrifugation and cryopreserved in liquid nitrogen vapor phase. Purity and quantity of every magnetically sorted T cell population were checked by analytical flow cytometry. Each sorted fraction had its genomic DNA isolated and then quantified by UV absorbance on a Nanodrop 2000c. Using the deep immunoSEQ assay, TCR CDR3 regions were amplified from genomic DNA by multiplex PCR. Extracted genomic DNA from each cell subset was spread evenly across all wells of several immunoSEQ 96-well plates, with each plate serving as a replicate. For sorted subsets, roughly 0.2 ug genomic DNA, equal to 30,000 to 35,000 T cell genomes, was loaded into each replicate PCR. Purified libraries were measured with a Qubit 3.0 fluorometer, size-checked on a Bioanalyzer 2100, and measured again with the KAPA Library Quantification kit. Each immunoSEQ 96-well plate was sequenced on its own single-read 150-cycle Illumina NextSeq 550 flow cell. In the source study's methods: Because the immunoSEQ output held only junctional sequences and lacked quality scores, the filtering could not match the filtering applied to full-length reads. To assign V/J genes and CDR3, sequences were annotated against IMGT germline references using PyIR, a Python wrapper for IgBLAST v1.9. Reads with weak V/J assignments (E-value above 1e-6), missing CDR3, stop codons, out-of-frame junctions, or ambiguous translated residues were removed. V3J clonotypes were defined as sequences sharing an identical inferred V gene, J gene, and CDR3 amino acid sequence. Percentage overlap between repertoires was calculated by dividing the number of shared unique clonotypes by the size of the smaller repertoire. Richness of each repertoire was evaluated using RTK rarefaction, the Chao1 estimator, and Recon v2.1 estimates of unobserved clonotypes. Generation probabilities were computed with OLGA for all TCRbeta clonotypes obtained by the gDNA method from a few donors. TCRdb took this table from immuneACCESS and kept in-frame rearrangements with V and J called. Such tables lack part of the clones; where checked against another copy, unresolved V genes explain under half of the gap, and the rest is unexplained. D and trimming were read from the DNA, whereas the V and J calls and clone size are those reported in that table. The table for this sample lists approximately 1.5 million clones; 95% to 99% of them were counted only once. Around 0.47% of the sample belongs to the ten largest clones.

Material for sequencing was naive CD4+ T cells sorted from blood. The cell subset or site label for this specimen denotes: CD45RA+ positively selected. Recombination joined TRBV4-3 with TRBJ2-4; the D gene is perhaps TRBD1, on 6 matching bases. The receptor was isolated from a man aged 25-45 years in good health. The CDR3 reads CASSQNPRDTRLAKNIQYF. In nucleotides, the sequence is TGCGCCAGCAGCCAGAATCCCCGGGACACAAGACTAGCCAAAAACATTCAGTACTTC.